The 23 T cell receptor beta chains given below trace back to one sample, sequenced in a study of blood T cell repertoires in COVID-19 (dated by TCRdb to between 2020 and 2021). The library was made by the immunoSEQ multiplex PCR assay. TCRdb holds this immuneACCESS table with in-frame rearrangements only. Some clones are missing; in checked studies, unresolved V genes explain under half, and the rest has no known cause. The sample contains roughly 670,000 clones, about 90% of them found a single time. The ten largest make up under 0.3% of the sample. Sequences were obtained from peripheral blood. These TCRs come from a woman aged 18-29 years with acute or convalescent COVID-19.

The CDR3 loop reads CASSQITGADTEAFF. DNA of the CDR3: TGCGCCAGCAGCCAGATCACAGGGGCTGACACTGAAGCTTTCTTT. This chain uses TRBV4-3 with TRBJ1-1; 7 positions match TRBD1. V lost 3 bases and J lost 3; bases outside the gene matches: 7. CDR1 and CDR2 (germline): LGHNA, YSLEER. The CDR3 spans 15 residues.

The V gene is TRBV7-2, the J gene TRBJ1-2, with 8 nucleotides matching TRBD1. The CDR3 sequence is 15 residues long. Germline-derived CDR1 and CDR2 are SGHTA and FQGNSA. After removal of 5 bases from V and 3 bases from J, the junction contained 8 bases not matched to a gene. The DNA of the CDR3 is TGTGCCAGCAGCCTCGGACAGGGCCTCGACTATGGCTACACCTTC. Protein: CASSLGQGLDYGYTF.

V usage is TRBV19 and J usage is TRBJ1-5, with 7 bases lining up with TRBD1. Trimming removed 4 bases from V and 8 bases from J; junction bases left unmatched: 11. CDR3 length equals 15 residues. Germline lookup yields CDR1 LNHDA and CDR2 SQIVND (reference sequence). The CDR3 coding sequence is TGTGCCAGTAGTAGACCGACAGGGACGATCAAGCCCCAGCATTTT. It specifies CASSRPTGTIKPQHF.

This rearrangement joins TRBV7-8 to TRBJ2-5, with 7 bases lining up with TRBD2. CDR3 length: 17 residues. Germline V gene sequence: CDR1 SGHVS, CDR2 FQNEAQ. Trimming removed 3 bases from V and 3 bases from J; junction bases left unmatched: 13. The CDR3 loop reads CASSFGGLWAGEETQYF. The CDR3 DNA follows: TGTGCCAGCAGCTTTGGGGGTCTATGGGCGGGGGAAGAGACCCAGTACTTC.

CDR3 DNA: TGTGCCAGCAGCGTAGTTGACAGGGGCTACGAGCAGTACTTC. It codes for CASSVVDRGYEQYF. The chain links TRBV9 to TRBJ2-7, with 8 nucleotides matching TRBD1. The germline CDR1 and CDR2 sequences are SGDLS and YYNGEE. J lost 3 bases, V lost 0 bases, and 2 bases had no gene match. This CDR3 is 14 amino acids long.

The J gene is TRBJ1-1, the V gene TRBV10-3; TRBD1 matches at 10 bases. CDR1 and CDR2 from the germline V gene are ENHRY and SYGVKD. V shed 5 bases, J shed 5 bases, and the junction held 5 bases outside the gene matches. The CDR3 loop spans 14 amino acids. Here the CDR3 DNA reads TGTGCCATCAGTTCCGGACAGGGGGTGACTGAAGCTTTCTTT. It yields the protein CAISSGQGVTEAFF.

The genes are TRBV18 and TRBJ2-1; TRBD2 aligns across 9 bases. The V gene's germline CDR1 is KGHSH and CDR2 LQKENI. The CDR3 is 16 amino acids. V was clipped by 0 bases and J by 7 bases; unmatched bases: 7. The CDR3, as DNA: TGTGCCAGCTCACCACCCGCGGGGGGGCCGCGGAATGAGCAGTTCTTC. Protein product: CASSPPAGGPRNEQFF.

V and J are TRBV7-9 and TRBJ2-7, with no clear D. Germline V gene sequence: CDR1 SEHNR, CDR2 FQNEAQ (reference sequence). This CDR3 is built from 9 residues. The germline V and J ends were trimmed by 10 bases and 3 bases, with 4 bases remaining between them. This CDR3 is CAIGYEQYF. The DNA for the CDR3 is TGTGCCATCGGCTACGAGCAGTACTTC.

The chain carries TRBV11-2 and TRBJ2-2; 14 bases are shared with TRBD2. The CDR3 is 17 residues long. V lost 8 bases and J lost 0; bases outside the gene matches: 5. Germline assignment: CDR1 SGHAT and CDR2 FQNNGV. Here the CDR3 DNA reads TGTGCCAGCCTCGGACTAGCGGGGGGTTCGAACACCGGGGAGCTGTTTTTT. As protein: CASLGLAGGSNTGELFF.

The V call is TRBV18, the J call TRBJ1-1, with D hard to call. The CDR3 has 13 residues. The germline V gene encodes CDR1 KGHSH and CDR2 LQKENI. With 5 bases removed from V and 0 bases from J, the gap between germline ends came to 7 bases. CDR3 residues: CASSSNLNTEAFF. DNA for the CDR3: TGTGCCAGCTCATCGAACTTGAACACTGAAGCTTTCTTT. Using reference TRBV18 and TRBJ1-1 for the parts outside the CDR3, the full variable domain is NAGVMQNPRHLVRRRGQEARLRCSPMKGHSHVYWYRQLPEEGLKFMVYLQKENIIDESGMPKERFSAEFPKEGPSILRIQQVVRGDSAAYFCASSSNLNTEAFFGQGTRLTVV.

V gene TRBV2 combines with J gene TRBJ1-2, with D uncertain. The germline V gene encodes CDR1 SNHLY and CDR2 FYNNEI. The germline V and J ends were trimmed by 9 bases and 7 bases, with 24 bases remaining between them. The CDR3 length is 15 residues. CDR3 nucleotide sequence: TGTGCCAGATCCCTAGAGGGAAACCGAGTAAGTGGCTACACCTTC. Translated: CARSLEGNRVSGYTF.

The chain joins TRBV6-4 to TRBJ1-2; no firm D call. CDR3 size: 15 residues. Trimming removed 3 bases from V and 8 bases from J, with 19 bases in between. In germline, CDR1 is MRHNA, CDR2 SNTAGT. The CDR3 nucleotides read TGTGCCAGCAGTGATTGGGCCAGGTCCATGGAAGGCTACACCTTC. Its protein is CASSDWARSMEGYTF.

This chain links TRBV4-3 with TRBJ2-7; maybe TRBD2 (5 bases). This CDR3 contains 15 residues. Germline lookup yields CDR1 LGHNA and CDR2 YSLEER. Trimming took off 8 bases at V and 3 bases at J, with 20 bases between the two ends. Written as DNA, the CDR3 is TGCGCCAGCTCAACCCGGGAAGTGGGTATCTACGAGCAGTACTTC. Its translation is CASSTREVGIYEQYF.

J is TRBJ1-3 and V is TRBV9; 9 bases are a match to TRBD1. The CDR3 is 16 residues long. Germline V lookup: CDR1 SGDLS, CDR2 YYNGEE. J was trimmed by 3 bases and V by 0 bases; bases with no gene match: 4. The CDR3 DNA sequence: TGTGCCAGCAGCGTAGCGGGACAGGGTTATGGAAACACCATATATTTT. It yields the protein CASSVAGQGYGNTIYF.

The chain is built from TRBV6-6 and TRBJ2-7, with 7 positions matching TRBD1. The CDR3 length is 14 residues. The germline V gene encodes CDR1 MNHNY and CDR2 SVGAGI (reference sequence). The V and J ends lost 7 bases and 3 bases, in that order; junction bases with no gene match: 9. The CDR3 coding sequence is TGTGCCAGCACCGCGACAGGGTTTTACTACGAGCAGTACTTC. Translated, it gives CASTATGFYYEQYF.

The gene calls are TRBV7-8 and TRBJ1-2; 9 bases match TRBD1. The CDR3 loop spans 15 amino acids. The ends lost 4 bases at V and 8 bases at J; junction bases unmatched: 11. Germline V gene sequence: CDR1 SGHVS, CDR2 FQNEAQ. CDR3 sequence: CASSSLRDRVEGYTF. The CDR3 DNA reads TGTGCCAGCAGCTCACTCCGGGACAGGGTAGAGGGCTACACCTTC.

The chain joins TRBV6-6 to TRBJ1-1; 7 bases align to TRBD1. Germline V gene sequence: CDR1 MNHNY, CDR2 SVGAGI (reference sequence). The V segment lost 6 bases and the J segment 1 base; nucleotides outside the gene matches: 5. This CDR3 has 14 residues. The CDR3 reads CASRQGPQNTEAFF. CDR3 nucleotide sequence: TGTGCCAGCAGACAGGGGCCCCAGAACACTGAAGCTTTCTTT.

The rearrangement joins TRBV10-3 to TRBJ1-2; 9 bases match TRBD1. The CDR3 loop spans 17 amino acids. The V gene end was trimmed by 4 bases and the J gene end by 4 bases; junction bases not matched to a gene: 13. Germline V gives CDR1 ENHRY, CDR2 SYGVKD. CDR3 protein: CAISAGQGIIVGYGYTF. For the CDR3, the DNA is TGTGCCATCAGTGCCGGACAGGGGATCATAGTTGGCTATGGCTACACCTTC.

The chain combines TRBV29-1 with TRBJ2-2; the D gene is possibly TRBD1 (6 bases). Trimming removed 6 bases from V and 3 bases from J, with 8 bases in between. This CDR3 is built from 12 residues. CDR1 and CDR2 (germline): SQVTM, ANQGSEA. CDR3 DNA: TGCAGCGTGGACAGAGACACCGGGGAGCTGTTTTTT. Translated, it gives CSVDRDTGELFF.

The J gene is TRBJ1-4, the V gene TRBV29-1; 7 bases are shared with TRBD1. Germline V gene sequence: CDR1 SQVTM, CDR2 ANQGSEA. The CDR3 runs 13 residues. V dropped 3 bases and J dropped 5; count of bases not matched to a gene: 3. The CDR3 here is CSVDPGGNEKLFF. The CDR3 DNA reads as TGCAGCGTTGATCCAGGGGGGAATGAAAAACTGTTTTTT.

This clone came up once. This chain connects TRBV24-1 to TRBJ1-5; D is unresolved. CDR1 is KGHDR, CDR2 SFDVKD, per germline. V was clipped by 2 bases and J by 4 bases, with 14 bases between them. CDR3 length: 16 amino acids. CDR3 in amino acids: CATSDSGKLLNQPQHF. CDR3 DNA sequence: TGTGCCACCAGTGATTCCGGGAAGTTACTTAATCAGCCCCAGCATTTT.

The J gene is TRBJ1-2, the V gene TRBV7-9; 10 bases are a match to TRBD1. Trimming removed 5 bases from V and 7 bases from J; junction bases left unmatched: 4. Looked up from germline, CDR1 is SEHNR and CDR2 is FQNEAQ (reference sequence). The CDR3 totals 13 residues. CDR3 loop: CASSTGQGGGYTF. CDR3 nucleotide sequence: TGTGCCAGCAGCACCGGACAGGGGGGTGGCTACACCTTC.

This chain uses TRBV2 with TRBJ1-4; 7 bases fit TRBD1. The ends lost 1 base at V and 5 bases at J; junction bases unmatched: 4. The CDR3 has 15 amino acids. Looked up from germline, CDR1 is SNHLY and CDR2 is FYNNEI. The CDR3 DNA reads TGTGCCAGCAGTGAAGGGGTGACAGGGAATGAAAAACTGTTTTTT. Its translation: CASSEGVTGNEKLFF.